The T cell receptor beta chain under discussion was sequenced for a study of T-cell memory formation after mild COVID-19. Constant-segment primers and 5'RACE yielded cDNA libraries for TCR alpha and TCR beta, each carrying sample barcodes and UMIs. From the 5' RACE reads, TCRdb called clonotypes with MiXCR, one entry per CDR3 protein. The sample holds some 280,000 distinct CDR3 sequences, around 15% seen once. This clonotype turned up a few times. Its cognate antigen is unknown. V dropped 7 bases and J dropped 0 bases, with 8 bases sitting between them. This CDR3 contains 12 residues. Germline CDR1 reads SQVTM; CDR2 reads ANQGSEA. Findings and limits, study-wide: Those CD4+ clones that contracted were mainly in CM and EM (CD8+ ones in EMRA). A second wave of clones peaked on day 37, and their SARS-CoV-2 specificity went unconfirmed. Later expanders leaned toward CD4+, whereas clones contracting from day 15 to 85 were balanced CD4/CD8.

Source material: PBMCs or a T cell subset sorted from them (not recorded which). This TCR derives from a young man who had mild COVID-19 (a few samples of this study predate the infection). Cell type and time point are not known. The chain is built from TRBV29-1 and TRBJ2-3, with no clear D. The CDR3 region is CSDRSSTDTQYF. CDR3 nucleotides: TGCAGCGACCGATCTAGCACAGATACGCAGTATTTT.